This T cell receptor (beta chain) was profiled in a study of cytomegalovirus exposure and HLA in healthy donors. Measured with immunoSEQ multiplex PCR; TCRdb has only the in-frame clones, and not every one. The table shows roughly 270,000 clones, with 88% occurring only once. Study findings and constraints: Testing in vitro showed three CMV-associated chains specific for CMV antigens.

The J segment lost 3 bases and the V segment lost 4 bases, leaving 6 bases of the junction unmatched. CDR1 and CDR2 (germline): MGHRA, YSYEKL. This CDR3 has 14 residues. This clone occurred a few times. Its antigen is currently unknown. This TCR was sampled from a woman aged 18-30 years in good health and CMV-seronegative. The sequencing sample was made of PBMCs. The V and J genes are TRBV4-1 and TRBJ2-7, with TRBD1 matching over 7 bases. CDR3 sequence (DNA): TGCGCCAGCAGCCTTTGGACAGGCAACTACGAGCAGTACTTC. This sequence encodes CASSLWTGNYEQYF.